This T cell receptor (beta chain) came from a study of CD8+CD57+ T cells in acquired aplastic anemia. The use of genomic DNA as template underpinned the TCR beta VDJ and CDR3 profiling. TCRdb itself ran the reads through MiXCR, one entry per CDR3 protein. The repertoire consists of 200,000 to 250,000 distinct CDR3 sequences, with 34% occurring once and the leading ten covering 1% to 1.3%. Germline CDR1 is MNHNS and CDR2 is SASEGT. V shed 5 bases and J 4 bases; nucleotides not matched to a gene: 8. The CDR3 contains 15 residues. The TCR was taken from a human donor in good health, serving as a control. The specimen was sorted CD4+, CD8+, or CD8+CD57+ T cells (not recorded which) from PBMCs. The V call is TRBV6-1, the J call TRBJ2-7; TRBD2 matches at 10 bases. The CDR3, as DNA: TGTGCCAGCAGTAAAAAGGGACTAGCGAGTTACGAGCAGTACTTC. This sequence encodes CASSKKGLASYEQYF.